One and the same sample provided the 22 T cell receptor beta chains below, sequenced in a study of molecular identifiers for immune sequencing clone quantification. TCRdb itself ran the PCR reads through MiXCR, one entry per CDR3 protein. Of more than 450,000 distinct CDR3 sequences listed, 20% to 25% are singletons. Sequencing was done on a sample of naive CD8+ T cells from blood, with Jurkat cell RNA spiked in. Indicated subset: FACS-sorted CD8+CD4-CCR7+CD45RA+ naive T cells. The receptors stem from a human donor in good health. Some libraries in this study had Jurkat cell RNA spiked in.

This clonotype was counted a few times. The V call is TRBV20-1, the J call TRBJ2-7; 12 nucleotides align to TRBD2. V lost 1 base, J lost 4 bases, and 8 bases stayed unmatched. Per the germline V gene, CDR1 is DFQATT and CDR2 is SNEGSKA (reference sequence). The CDR3 has 16 amino acids. In nucleotides, the CDR3 is TGCAGTGCTAGAGTTACTAGCGGGAGGTTTGTATACGAGCAGTACTTC. Protein: CSARVTSGRFVYEQYF.

This clonotype has more than one count but fewer than ten. This chain links TRBV12-3 or TRBV12-4 with TRBJ1-3, with 7 nucleotides matching TRBD1. CDR3 length equals 14 residues. Trimming removed 4 bases from V and 1 base from J; junction bases left unmatched: 1. The CDR3 region is CASSSTGSGNTIYF. CDR3 nucleotide sequence: TGTGCCAGCAGTTCGACAGGGTCTGGAAACACCATATATTTT.

Ten or more counts support this clonotype. V usage is TRBV27 and J usage is TRBJ2-7; possible D gene TRBD1, 5 bases. Trimming took off 3 bases at V and 2 bases at J, with 11 bases between the two ends. This CDR3 comprises 14 residues. Germline CDR1 MNHEY, CDR2 SMNVEV (reference sequence). The CDR3 nucleotides are TGTGCCAGCAGTTTGAAGGGGTTCGCCTACGAGCAGTACTTC. Protein: CASSLKGFAYEQYF.

The sample holds many counts of this clonotype. The CDR3 loop is CASSPGGGRTDTQYF. CDR3 DNA sequence: TGTGCCAGCAGCCCGGGAGGGGGGCGCACAGATACGCAGTATTTT. The rearrangement links TRBV4-2 to TRBJ2-3; 8 positions agree with TRBD2. The CDR3 runs 15 residues. Germline loops: CDR1 LGHNA, CDR2 YNFKEQ. Trimming removed 4 bases from V and 1 base from J; junction bases left unmatched: 4.

A few counts support this clonotype. The V and J genes are TRBV7-9 and TRBJ2-1; unclear D gene. Germline loops: CDR1 SEHNR, CDR2 FQNEAQ (reference sequence). The V end was cut by 7 bases, the J end by 6 bases, with 13 bases between. This CDR3 spans 13 amino acids. CDR3 nucleotides: TGTGCCAGCACCTCGGCCTCTTTCAATGAGCAGTTCTTC. Protein product: CASTSASFNEQFF. Supplemented by reference TRBV7-9 and TRBJ2-1, the full variable domain reads DTGVSQNPRHKITKRGQNVTFRCDPISEHNRLYWYRQTLGQGPEFLTYFQNEAQLEKSRLLSDRFSAERPKGSFSTLEIQRTEQGDSAMYLCASTSASFNEQFFGPGTRLTVL.

Many counts were recorded for this clonotype. The junction does not match germline at one end; this may be a read error. J is TRBJ1-1 and V is TRBV4-3; D unresolved. Germline V gene data show CDR1 as LGHNA and CDR2 as YSLEER. The CDR3 runs to 14 residues. CDR3 protein: CASRQGLSGTEAFF. CDR3 coding DNA: TGCGCCAGCCGCCAAGGGCTCTCGGGCACTGAAGCTTTCTTT.

This clonotype was seen ten or more times. V gene TRBV14 combines with J gene TRBJ2-3; 8 nucleotides align to TRBD2. The V segment lost 2 bases and the J segment 5 bases; nucleotides outside the gene matches: 6. The CDR3 spans 15 residues. CDR1 and CDR2 from the germline V gene are SGHDN and FVKESK. This CDR3 is CASSQSAGGVDTQYF. The CDR3 DNA sequence: TGTGCCAGCAGCCAATCGGCGGGGGGTGTAGATACGCAGTATTTT.

This clonotype was counted at least ten times. V usage is TRBV29-1 and J usage is TRBJ2-7; D gene unclear. The CDR3 runs 12 residues. Germline CDR1 and CDR2: SQVTM and ANQGSEA. V lost 6 bases and J 3 bases, leaving 12 bases between the germline ends. The CDR3 coding sequence is TGCAGCGTCCCTGGCCCCGGCTACGAGCAGTACTTC. Protein sequence: CSVPGPGYEQYF.

This clonotype has ten or more counts. The chain couples TRBV29-1 to TRBJ2-7, with a tentative D call TRBD2 (5 bases). Germline V CDR1 and CDR2: SQVTM, ANQGSEA. V was cut by 4 bases and J by 1 base, with 5 bases left in between. The CDR3 is made up of 11 amino acids. The CDR3 nucleotides are TGCAGCGTTGGAGGGTCCTACGAGCAGTACTTC. Translated: CSVGGSYEQYF.

This clonotype has a single count. With a much larger clone just one base away, this may be a read error. The rearrangement uses TRBV10-3 and TRBJ2-7; 7 nucleotides match TRBD1. J gave up 3 bases and V 3 bases, and 5 bases lay outside the gene matches. CDR1 is ENHRY, CDR2 SYGVKD, per germline. There are 14 residues in the CDR3. This CDR3 is CAISESGQYYEQYF. CDR3 coding DNA: TGTGCCATCAGTGAATCGGGACAGTACTACGAGCAGTACTTC.

This clonotype was observed a handful of times. The chain recombines TRBV5-8 with TRBJ2-1; a possible D gene is TRBD2 (5 bases). The germline gives CDR1 SGHTS, CDR2 YDEGEE. The CDR3 has 12 residues. The germline V and J ends were trimmed by 7 bases and 9 bases, with 14 bases remaining between them. Here the CDR3 DNA reads TGTGCCAGCGGGGAAGCGGAGCCTGAGCAGTTCTTC. Translation gives CASGEAEPEQFF.

This CDR3 is CASSLGFQDRSYEQYF. Here the CDR3 DNA reads TGTGCCAGCAGCTTAGGATTCCAGGACAGATCCTACGAGCAGTACTTC. The chain carries TRBV6-2 or TRBV6-3 and TRBJ2-7, with D tentatively TRBD1 (6 bases). CDR3 length: 16 residues. V shed 6 bases and J shed 1 base, with 19 bases lying between them. Per the germline V gene, CDR1 is MNHEY and CDR2 is SVGEGT.

About this clonotype itself: In this CDR3 the conserved last residue, phenylalanine or tryptophan, is missing, so a read error is likely. The CDR3 DNA reads TGTGCCAGCAGTGTGACATCGGGGAATCAGCCCCAGCATTCT. This encodes CASSVTSGNQPQHS. The V call is TRBV27, the J call TRBJ1-5; D not certain. V was shortened by 5 bases and J by 4 bases, with 12 bases between the two germline ends. There are 14 residues in the CDR3. From germline, CDR1 is MNHEY and CDR2 SMNVEV (reference sequence).

This clonotype was counted many times. This rearrangement joins TRBV7-9 to TRBJ2-2, with TRBD2 matching over 9 bases. CDR1 and CDR2 (germline): SEHNR, FQNEAQ (reference sequence). The CDR3 runs 16 residues. V was clipped by 5 bases and J by 3 bases; unmatched bases: 7. The CDR3 coding sequence is TGTGCCAGCAGCACAACGACTAGCGGATACACCGGGGAGCTGTTTTTT. It translates to CASSTTTSGYTGELFF.

There are a few counts of this clonotype. A clone one base away is much larger, so this may be a read error. The chain recombines TRBV6-5 with TRBJ2-7; possibly TRBD2 for D (5 bases). The CDR3 is 13 amino acids. Germline CDR1 and CDR2: MNHEY and SVGAGI. The germline V and J ends were trimmed by 2 bases and 0 bases, with 5 bases remaining between them. CDR3 region: CASSYTSSYEQYF. In DNA, the CDR3 is TGTGCCAGCAGTTACACTAGCTCCTACGAGCAGTACTTC.

This clonotype occurred a few times. The V gene is TRBV30, the J gene TRBJ1-1; D might be TRBD1 (5 bases). Trimming removed 1 base from V and 14 bases from J, with 14 bases in between. CDR1 and CDR2 (germline): GTSNPN, SVGIG (reference sequence). The CDR3 is 11 residues long. The CDR3 here is CAWSGGTYCFF. In DNA form, the CDR3 reads TGTGCCTGGAGTGGCGGGACGTACTGCTTCTTT.

The gene calls are TRBV30 and TRBJ2-5, with a weak D call TRBD2 (6 bases). CDR1 is GTSNPN, CDR2 SVGIG, per germline (reference sequence). V shed 3 bases and J shed 7 bases, with 15 bases lying between them. The CDR3 covers 13 residues. This CDR3 is CAWRITGEVTQYF. In DNA form, the CDR3 reads TGTGCCTGGAGGATAACGGGAGAGGTGACCCAGTACTTC.

Comment on this clonotype: This sequence may be a read error, since a much larger clone differs from it by one base. The chain employs TRBV12-3 or TRBV12-4 and TRBJ2-5; 7 nucleotides line up with TRBD1. The CDR3 sequence is 14 residues long. Trimming removed 6 bases from V and 1 base from J; junction bases left unmatched: 5. CDR3 bases: TGTGCCAGCAGCCAGACAGGGCTCCAAGAGACCCAGTACTTC. It encodes CASSQTGLQETQYF.

This clonotype appeared many times. CDR3 nucleotide sequence: TGCGCCAGCAGCTTGGGGTCCAACACCGGGGAGCTGTTTTTT. This gives the protein CASSLGSNTGELFF. The rearrangement joins TRBV5-1 to TRBJ2-2; unclear D gene. The ends were cut back, 0 bases at V and 2 bases at J, with 5 bases in the middle. The CDR3 length is 14 residues. Germline CDR1 reads SGHRS; CDR2 reads YFSETQ.

V is TRBV6-2 or TRBV6-3 and J is TRBJ2-7; 8 bases are shared with TRBD1. In germline, CDR1 is MNHEY, CDR2 SVGEGT. The CDR3 contains 15 residues. V dropped 0 bases and J dropped 2; count of bases not matched to a gene: 3. CDR3 sequence: CASSYSRGQAYEQYF. The DNA of the CDR3 is TGTGCCAGCAGTTACTCGAGGGGACAGGCCTACGAGCAGTACTTC.

This clonotype showed up just once. A much larger clone is a single base away; this may be a read error. The rearrangement links TRBV28 to TRBJ1-2, with D maybe TRBD1 (6 bases). The CDR3 has 16 amino acids. Germline lookup yields CDR1 MDHEN and CDR2 SYDVKM. The CDR3 DNA reads TGTACCAGCAGTCCGCGTTGGGGGGCTGTGAACTATGGCTACACCTTC. Encoded protein: CTSSPRWGAVNYGYTF.

The rearrangement links TRBV29-1 to TRBJ2-7; unclear D gene. The CDR3 is made up of 13 amino acids. CDR1 and CDR2 (germline): SQVTM, ANQGSEA. Trimming cost V 1 base and J 3 bases, with 10 bases left between them. CDR3 bases: TGCAGCGTTGAAGTTAACACCGACTACGAGCAGTACTTC. It yields the protein CSVEVNTDYEQYF.